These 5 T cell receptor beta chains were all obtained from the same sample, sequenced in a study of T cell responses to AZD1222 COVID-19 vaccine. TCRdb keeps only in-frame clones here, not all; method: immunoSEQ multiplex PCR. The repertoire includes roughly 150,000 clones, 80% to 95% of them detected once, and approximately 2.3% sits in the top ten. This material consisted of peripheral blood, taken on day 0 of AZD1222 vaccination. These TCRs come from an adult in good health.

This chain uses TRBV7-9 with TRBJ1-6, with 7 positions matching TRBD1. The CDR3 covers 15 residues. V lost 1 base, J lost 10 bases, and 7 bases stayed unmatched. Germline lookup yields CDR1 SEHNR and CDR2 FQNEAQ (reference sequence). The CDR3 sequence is CASSLVPGGESPLHF. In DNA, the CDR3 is TGTGCCAGCAGCTTAGTCCCAGGGGGAGAGTCACCCCTCCACTTT.

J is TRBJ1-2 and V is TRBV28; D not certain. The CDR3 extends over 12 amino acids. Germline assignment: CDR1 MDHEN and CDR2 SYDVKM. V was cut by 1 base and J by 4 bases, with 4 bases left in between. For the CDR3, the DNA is TGTGCCAGCAGTTTATTCCGCTATGGCTACACCTTC. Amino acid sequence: CASSLFRYGYTF.

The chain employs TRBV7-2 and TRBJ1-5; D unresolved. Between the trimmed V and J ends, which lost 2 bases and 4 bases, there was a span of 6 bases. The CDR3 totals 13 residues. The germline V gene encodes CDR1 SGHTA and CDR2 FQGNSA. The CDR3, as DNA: TGTGCCAGCAGCTTATCCCGGAATCAGCCCCAGCATTTT. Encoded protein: CASSLSRNQPQHF.

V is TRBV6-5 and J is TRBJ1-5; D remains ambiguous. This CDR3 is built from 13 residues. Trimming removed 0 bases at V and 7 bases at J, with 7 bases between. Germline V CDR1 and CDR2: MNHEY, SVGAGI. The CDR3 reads CASSYSRSQPQHF. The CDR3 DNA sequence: TGTGCCAGCAGTTACTCGCGGAGCCAGCCCCAGCATTTT.

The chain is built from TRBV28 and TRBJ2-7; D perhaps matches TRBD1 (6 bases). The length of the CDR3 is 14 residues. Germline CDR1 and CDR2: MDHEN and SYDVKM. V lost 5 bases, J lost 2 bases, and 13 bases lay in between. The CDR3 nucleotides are TGTGCCAGCAGTCGAGGGGACAACACCTACGAGCAGTACTTC. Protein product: CASSRGDNTYEQYF.